This section outlines one T cell receptor (beta chain) sequence together with its context. CDR3 length: 14 amino acids. Trimming removed 1 base at V and 6 bases at J, with 10 bases between. Germline loops: CDR1 SGHTA, CDR2 FQGNSA. The data belong to a study of blood T cell repertoires in COVID-19. Study background: Nucleic acid was either cDNA or gDNA, and it came from T cells, B-cell-depleted T cells, or PBMCs.

Clones were sequenced by immunoSEQ multiplex PCR, and TCRdb holds only the in-frame ones, with some missing. The table records 50,000 to 75,000 clones, less than 80% of them present only once. The rearrangement links TRBV7-2 to TRBJ1-5; weak D call: TRBD1 (5 bases). The clonotype comes from a man aged 60-69 years with acute or convalescent COVID-19. Specimen: peripheral blood. The chain's CDR3 is CASSLGGGGQPQHF. The CDR3 region has the DNA TGTGCCAGCAGCTTAGGGGGGGGTGGTCAGCCCCAGCATTTT. Based on the CDR3 plus reference TRBV7-2 and TRBJ1-5, the full variable domain is GAGVSQSPSNKVTEKGKDVELRCDPISGHTALYWYRQSLGQGLEFLIYFQGNSAPDKSGLPSDRFSAERTGGSVSTLTIQRTQQEDSAVYLCASSLGGGGQPQHFGDGTRLSIL.